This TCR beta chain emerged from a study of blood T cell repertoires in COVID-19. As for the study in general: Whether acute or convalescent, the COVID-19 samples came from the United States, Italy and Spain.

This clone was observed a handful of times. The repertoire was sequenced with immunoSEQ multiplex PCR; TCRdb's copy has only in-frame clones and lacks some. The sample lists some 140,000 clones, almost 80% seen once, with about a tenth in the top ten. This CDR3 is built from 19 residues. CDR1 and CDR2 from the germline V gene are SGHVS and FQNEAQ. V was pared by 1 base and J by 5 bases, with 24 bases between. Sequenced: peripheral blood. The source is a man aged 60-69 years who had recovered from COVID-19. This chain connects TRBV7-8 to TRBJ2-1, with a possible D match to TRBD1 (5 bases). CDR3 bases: TGTGCCAGCAGCTTAGGCTTTAAAGGGGAAGAAGGACGGAACAATGAGCAGTTCTTC. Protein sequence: CASSLGFKGEEGRNNEQFF.